This passage covers 32 T cell receptor beta chains from one sample sequenced in a study of blood T cell repertoires in COVID-19. The assay was immunoSEQ multiplex PCR, and TCRdb's table has in-frame clones only and misses some. The table shows around 290,000 clones, with more than 75% occurring only once. Specimen: peripheral blood. These receptors originate from a woman aged 45-60 years who had recovered from COVID-19.

J is TRBJ1-6 and V is TRBV15, with D possibly matching TRBD1 (6 bases). The V and J ends lost 0 bases and 17 bases respectively, with 8 bases between them. CDR1 and CDR2 (germline): LNHNV, YYDKDF (reference sequence). This CDR3 region has 11 residues. CDR3: CATSREGTIHF. Here the CDR3 DNA reads TGTGCCACCAGCAGAGAAGGGACAATCCACTTT.

The chain combines TRBV15 with TRBJ1-5; the D is unclear. This CDR3 is 13 amino acids long. Germline V lookup: CDR1 LNHNV, CDR2 YYDKDF (reference sequence). V lost 1 base, J lost 5 bases, and 6 bases lay in between. The CDR3 sequence: CATSRATYQPQHF. The CDR3 region has the DNA TGTGCCACCAGCAGAGCCACATATCAGCCCCAGCATTTT.

This rearrangement joins TRBV5-1 to TRBJ2-3, with 9 bases aligning to TRBD1. The CDR3 totals 16 residues. Per germline, CDR1 SGHRS and CDR2 YFSETQ. With 3 bases clipped from V and 0 bases from J, the junction kept 5 bases outside the gene matches. CDR3: CASSWGDRESTDTQYF. The DNA for the CDR3 is TGCGCCAGCAGCTGGGGGGACAGGGAGAGCACAGATACGCAGTATTTT.

V and J are TRBV18 and TRBJ2-7; D unresolved. Germline assignment: CDR1 KGHSH and CDR2 LQKENI. The CDR3 sequence is 14 residues long. V dropped 10 bases and J dropped 4 bases, with 20 bases sitting between them. The CDR3 DNA reads TGTGCCACCTCCGGGTCTAGTTTACTATACGAGCAGTACTTC. Its translation: CATSGSSLLYEQYF.

In its sample, this clone was seen a few times. The rearrangement joins TRBV27 to TRBJ1-5; TRBD1 might be the D (6 bases). V lost 5 bases and J lost 6, with 14 bases in between. The CDR3 has 14 amino acids. Germline-derived CDR1 and CDR2 are MNHEY and SMNVEV (reference sequence). DNA for the CDR3: TGTGCCAGCAGTCCCCGAAGGGGGAGTCAGCCCCAGCATTTT. It specifies CASSPRRGSQPQHF.

This chain connects TRBV29-1 to TRBJ1-1; maybe TRBD1 (6 bases). The CDR3 length is 14 residues. The germline CDR1 and CDR2 sequences are SQVTM and ANQGSEA. Between the trimmed V and J ends, which lost 3 bases and 7 bases, there was a span of 18 bases. The CDR3 is CSVEMGNRAVEAFF. CDR3 coding DNA: TGCAGCGTTGAGATGGGTAACAGGGCGGTTGAAGCTTTCTTT.

The CDR3 sequence is CASSLALGQAGSGYGYTF. CDR3 coding DNA: TGTGCCAGCAGCTTAGCGCTGGGACAGGCAGGGTCGGGCTATGGCTACACCTTC. The chain carries TRBV7-9 and TRBJ1-2; 8 bases are a match to TRBD1. Germline V lookup: CDR1 SEHNR, CDR2 FQNEAQ (reference sequence). This CDR3 region has 18 residues. With V trimmed by 0 bases and J by 4 bases, 13 bases remained unmatched.

The table lists this clone with a few counts. This rearrangement joins TRBV4-3 to TRBJ2-7; the match to TRBD2 covers 8 bases. The CDR3 consists of 14 residues. V trimming: 3 bases; J trimming: 5 bases; junction bases outside the gene matches: 6. Germline V gene sequence: CDR1 LGHNA, CDR2 YSLEER. The CDR3 is CASSQQAGAHEQYF. The CDR3 region has the DNA TGCGCCAGCAGCCAGCAAGCGGGAGCCCACGAGCAGTACTTC.

This chain uses TRBV11-3 with TRBJ2-7, with D tentatively TRBD2 (5 bases). Trimming pared 4 bases from V and 5 bases from J, leaving 12 bases between. The CDR3 covers 13 residues. Germline V gene lookup returns CDR1 SGHNT and CDR2 YENEEA. The CDR3 spells CASSSELEDEQYF. The DNA for the CDR3 is TGTGCCAGCAGCTCAGAACTAGAGGACGAGCAGTACTTC. The variable domain in full, with the rest retrieved from reference TRBV11-3 and TRBJ2-7, is EAGVVQSPRYKIIEKKQPVAFWCNPISGHNTLYWYLQNLGQGPELLIRYENEEAVDDSQLPKDRFSAERLKGVDSTLKIQPAELGDSAVYLCASSSELEDEQYFGPGTRLTVT.

The chain combines TRBV5-1 with TRBJ2-6; 8 positions agree with TRBD1. This CDR3 contains 19 residues. CDR1 SGHRS and CDR2 YFSETQ come from the germline V gene. The ends lost 1 base at V and 1 base at J; junction bases unmatched: 10. The CDR3 loop reads CASSLSRGHLTSGANVLTF. CDR3 nucleotides: TGCGCCAGCAGCTTGAGCAGGGGGCACTTAACATCTGGGGCCAACGTCCTGACTTTC.

The V call is TRBV7-9, the J call TRBJ1-2, with TRBD1 matching over 8 bases. Germline trimming cut 2 bases from V and 4 bases from J; bases unmatched to any gene: 3. The CDR3 is 14 residues long. Germline V gene lookup returns CDR1 SEHNR and CDR2 FQNEAQ (reference sequence). Written as DNA, the CDR3 is TGTGCCAGCAGCTTACAGGGGGCCGGCTATGGCTACACCTTC. Translation: CASSLQGAGYGYTF.

The rearrangement links TRBV6-5 to TRBJ1-5; no definite D call. V lost 0 bases, J lost 11 bases, and 11 bases lay in between. The CDR3 length is 13 residues. Germline-derived CDR1 and CDR2 are MNHEY and SVGAGI. CDR3: CASSYSLAGAQHF. The DNA for the CDR3 is TGTGCCAGCAGTTACTCGTTGGCGGGAGCCCAGCATTTT.

V and J are TRBV19 and TRBJ1-4; D remains unclear. Trimming stripped 3 bases from V and 6 bases from J, with 5 bases between. CDR3 length equals 12 residues. The germline V gene encodes CDR1 LNHDA and CDR2 SQIVND (reference sequence). The CDR3 DNA sequence: TGTGCCAGTAGTATTAACTATGAAAAACTGTTTTTT. As protein: CASSINYEKLFF. Based on the CDR3 plus reference TRBV19 and TRBJ1-4, the full variable domain is DGGITQSPKYLFRKEGQNVTLSCEQNLNHDAMYWYRQDPGQGLRLIYYSQIVNDFQKGDIAEGYSVSREKKESFPLTVTSAQKNPTAFYLCASSINYEKLFFGSGTQLSVL.

This clone showed up just a few times. V and J are TRBV3-1 (or the pseudogene TRBV3-2) and TRBJ1-3; D gene unclear. V shed 1 base and J shed 0 bases, with 7 bases lying between them. There are 15 residues in the CDR3. The germline CDR1 and CDR2 sequences are LGHDT and YNNKEL (reference sequence). CDR3 loop: CASSQARFSGNTIYF. Written as DNA, the CDR3 is TGTGCCAGCAGCCAAGCCAGGTTCTCTGGAAACACCATATATTTT.

This rearrangement joins TRBV2 to TRBJ2-7, with 7 bases matching TRBD1. V was clipped by 5 bases and J by 9 bases; unmatched bases: 4. The CDR3 extends over 11 amino acids. CDR1 and CDR2 (germline): SNHLY, FYNNEI. The DNA for the CDR3 is TGTGCCAGCAGTCCAGGGGGAACGCAGTACTTC. It yields the protein CASSPGGTQYF.

This clone was seen just once. V gene TRBV7-2 combines with J gene TRBJ2-7; the D is unclear. The V end lost 4 bases, the J end lost 3 bases, and 10 bases lay between the germline ends. CDR1 SGHTA and CDR2 FQGNSA come from the germline V gene. The length of the CDR3 is 13 residues. DNA of the CDR3: TGTGCCAGCAGCTACACCCCACGCTACGAGCAGTACTTC. Translating it yields CASSYTPRYEQYF. The variable domain in full, with the rest retrieved from reference TRBV7-2 and TRBJ2-7, is GAGVSQSPSNKVTEKGKDVELRCDPISGHTALYWYRQSLGQGLEFLIYFQGNSAPDKSGLPSDRFSAERTGGSVSTLTIQRTQQEDSAVYLCASSYTPRYEQYFGPGTRLTVT.

This chain connects TRBV3-1 (or the pseudogene TRBV3-2) to TRBJ2-2, with 10 bases that match TRBD2. CDR1 and CDR2 from the germline V gene are LGHDT and YNNKEL (reference sequence). The CDR3 is 15 amino acids. Trimming at V came to 8 bases and at J to 4 bases, leaving 7 bases not matched to a gene. Here the CDR3 reads CASHPSGGATGELFF. The CDR3 DNA sequence: TGTGCCAGCCACCCCAGCGGGGGGGCCACCGGGGAGCTGTTTTTT.

V usage is TRBV30 and J usage is TRBJ2-7; 9 positions agree with TRBD2. V was clipped by 1 base and J by 0 bases; unmatched bases: 7. The CDR3 consists of 16 residues. Germline V gene data show CDR1 as GTSNPN and CDR2 as SVGIG (reference sequence). The CDR3 protein is CAWSALAGSYSYEQYF. For the CDR3, the DNA is TGTGCCTGGAGTGCGCTAGCGGGAAGCTACTCCTACGAGCAGTACTTC.

The V and J genes are TRBV19 and TRBJ2-7; D remains ambiguous. Per germline, CDR1 LNHDA and CDR2 SQIVND (reference sequence). The V end lost 5 bases, the J end lost 3 bases, and 11 bases lay between the germline ends. There are 13 residues in the CDR3. This CDR3 is CASSRSERYEQYF. For the CDR3, the DNA is TGTGCCAGTAGTCGGTCAGAGCGCTACGAGCAGTACTTC.

V is TRBV29-1 and J is TRBJ2-3, with 8 bases matching TRBD2. Germline CDR1 reads SQVTM; CDR2 reads ANQGSEA. The ends lost 0 bases at V and 1 base at J; junction bases unmatched: 3. The CDR3 runs to 15 residues. Written as DNA, the CDR3 is TGCAGCGTTGAAGATTCACTAGCGGGCACAGATACGCAGTATTTT. Its translation is CSVEDSLAGTDTQYF.

The gene calls are TRBV4-3 and TRBJ2-2; possible D gene TRBD2, 5 bases. With 1 base removed from V and 6 bases from J, the gap between germline ends came to 9 bases. Germline CDR1 LGHNA, CDR2 YSLEER. The CDR3 spans 14 residues. CDR3 coding DNA: TGCGCCAGCAGCCAAGTATCAGCGGCCGGGGAGCTGTTTTTT. Translation: CASSQVSAAGELFF.

The genes are TRBV28 and TRBJ2-7; possible D gene TRBD2, 6 bases. Germline assignment: CDR1 MDHEN and CDR2 SYDVKM. The V gene lost 5 bases and the J gene lost 1 base, with 15 bases spanning the gap. This CDR3 is built from 15 residues. CDR3 residues: CASSPGSQQSYEQYF. DNA for the CDR3: TGTGCCAGCAGTCCCGGGAGTCAACAATCCTACGAGCAGTACTTC.

The table lists this clone with many counts. V and J are TRBV7-6 and TRBJ2-7; 7 bases match TRBD2. The V and J ends lost 5 bases and 3 bases, in that order; junction bases with no gene match: 7. The CDR3 length is 14 residues. From germline, CDR1 is SGHVS and CDR2 FNYEAQ. The CDR3 sequence: CASSRMGGGYEQYF. CDR3 DNA sequence: TGTGCCAGCAGCCGAATGGGGGGGGGCTACGAGCAGTACTTC.

The table lists this clone with a count of one. The V gene is TRBV19, the J gene TRBJ2-1; D is unresolved. V was cut by 5 bases and J by 4 bases, with 15 bases left in between. The germline CDR1 and CDR2 sequences are LNHDA and SQIVND (reference sequence). This CDR3 is built from 15 residues. In nucleotides, the CDR3 is TGTGCCAGTAGTGCACTACTACACCAATACAATGAGCAGTTCTTC. Translation gives CASSALLHQYNEQFF. Full variable domain (rest looked up from reference TRBV19 and TRBJ2-1): DGGITQSPKYLFRKEGQNVTLSCEQNLNHDAMYWYRQDPGQGLRLIYYSQIVNDFQKGDIAEGYSVSREKKESFPLTVTSAQKNPTAFYLCASSALLHQYNEQFFGPGTRLTVL.

The V call is TRBV28, the J call TRBJ2-3; 7 bases are shared with TRBD1. With 4 bases clipped from V and 0 bases from J, the junction kept 7 bases outside the gene matches. CDR1 and CDR2 (germline): MDHEN, SYDVKM. The CDR3 covers 16 residues. Here the CDR3 DNA reads TGTGCCAGCAGTTCGGGACAGTTTATTAGCACAGATACGCAGTATTTT. The encoded protein is CASSSGQFISTDTQYF.

The chain couples TRBV19 to TRBJ2-2, with 9 positions matching TRBD1. V dropped 4 bases and J dropped 6; count of bases not matched to a gene: 3. This CDR3 is 14 amino acids long. Germline CDR1 and CDR2: LNHDA and SQIVND (reference sequence). The CDR3 sequence: CASSSDRGAGELFF. The CDR3, as DNA: TGTGCCAGTAGTAGCGACAGGGGGGCCGGGGAGCTGTTTTTT.

The chain has TRBV30 and TRBJ2-1; 8 nucleotides align to TRBD1. Germline lookup yields CDR1 GTSNPN and CDR2 SVGIG (reference sequence). The CDR3 runs 17 residues. V trimming: 3 bases; J trimming: 5 bases; junction bases outside the gene matches: 15. The CDR3 sequence is CAWRETRTGWTDNEQFF. DNA of the CDR3: TGTGCCTGGAGAGAGACGCGGACAGGGTGGACTGACAATGAGCAGTTCTTC. The full variable domain, with the rest looked up from reference TRBV30 and TRBJ2-1, is SQTIHQWPATLVQPVGSPLSLECTVEGTSNPNLYWYRQAAGRGLQLLFYSVGIGQISSEVPQNLSASRPQDRQFILSSKKLLLSDSGFYLCAWRETRTGWTDNEQFFGPGTRLTVL.

V is TRBV5-1 and J is TRBJ2-7; TRBD2 agrees at 7 bases. Trimming cost V 3 bases and J 1 base; bases outside gene matches: 7. Germline assignment: CDR1 SGHRS and CDR2 YFSETQ. This CDR3 contains 15 residues. CDR3 residues: CASSSSEGGSYEQYF. In DNA, the CDR3 is TGCGCCAGCAGCTCATCAGAGGGAGGGTCCTACGAGCAGTACTTC.

The gene calls are TRBV6-2 or TRBV6-3 and TRBJ2-2; 8 bases agree with TRBD1. V dropped 2 bases and J dropped 4; count of bases not matched to a gene: 3. Germline CDR1 and CDR2: MNHEY and SVGEGT. CDR3 length: 15 amino acids. This CDR3 reads CASSYGQGATGELFF. The CDR3, as DNA: TGTGCCAGCAGTTACGGGCAGGGGGCCACCGGGGAGCTGTTTTTT.

This chain connects TRBV7-9 to TRBJ2-4; 8 bases line up with TRBD2. This CDR3 is built from 14 residues. Germline assignment: CDR1 SEHNR and CDR2 FQNEAQ (reference sequence). With 4 bases clipped from V and 12 bases from J, the junction kept 11 bases outside the gene matches. The CDR3 bases are TGTGCCAGCAGCTCCCCGGCCAGGCGGGGGGATCAGTACTTC. Its protein is CASSSPARRGDQYF.

The chain is built from TRBV3-1 (or the pseudogene TRBV3-2) and TRBJ1-5; TRBD1 might be the D (5 bases). Trimming left V 2 bases short and J 7 bases short, with 9 bases between. The CDR3 is made up of 13 amino acids. Looked up from germline, CDR1 is LGHDT and CDR2 is YNNKEL (reference sequence). The chain's CDR3 is CASSQMTDQPQHF. Here the CDR3 DNA reads TGTGCCAGCAGCCAAATGACAGACCAGCCCCAGCATTTT.

This clone appeared a single time. V gene TRBV7-8 combines with J gene TRBJ2-3, with 12 bases aligning to TRBD2. CDR3 length: 15 amino acids. V dropped 4 bases and J dropped 4; count of bases not matched to a gene: 3. The germline gives CDR1 SGHVS, CDR2 FQNEAQ. The CDR3 reads CASSSRLAGADTQYF. The DNA of the CDR3 is TGTGCCAGCAGCTCTCGACTAGCGGGAGCAGATACGCAGTATTTT. The entire variable domain, with the rest obtained from reference TRBV7-8 and TRBJ2-3, is as follows: GAGVSQSPRYKVAKRGQDVALRCDPISGHVSLFWYQQALGQGPEFLTYFQNEAQLDKSGLPSDRFFAERPEGSVSTLKIQRTQQEDSAVYLCASSSRLAGADTQYFGPGTRLTVL.